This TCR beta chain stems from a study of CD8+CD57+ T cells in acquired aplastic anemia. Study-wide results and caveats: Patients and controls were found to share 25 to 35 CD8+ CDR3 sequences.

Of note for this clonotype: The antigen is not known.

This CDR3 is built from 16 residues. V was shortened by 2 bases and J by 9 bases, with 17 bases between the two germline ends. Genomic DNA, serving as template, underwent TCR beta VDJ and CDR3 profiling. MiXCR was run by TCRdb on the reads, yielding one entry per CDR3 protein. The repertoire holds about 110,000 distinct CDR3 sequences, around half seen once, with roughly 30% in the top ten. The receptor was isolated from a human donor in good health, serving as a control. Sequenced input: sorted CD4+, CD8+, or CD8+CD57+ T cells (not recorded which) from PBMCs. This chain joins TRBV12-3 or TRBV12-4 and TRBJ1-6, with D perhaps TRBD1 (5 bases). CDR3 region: CASSLIRGGGTSPLHF. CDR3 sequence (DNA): TGTGCCAGCAGTTTAATTAGGGGCGGGGGTACTTCACCCCTCCACTTT.